The rows below give T cell receptor beta chains drawn from one sample of a study of CD8+ T cells in alopecia areata. This table comes from immunoSEQ multiplex PCR, and its TCRdb copy is limited to in-frame clones, with some not included. The table records 150,000 or so clones, around 50% of them present only once. Sequenced material: CD4+ T cells sorted from blood. The receptors were sampled from a human donor with alopecia areata. Both conserved end residues are part of each CDR3. The D gene is left open where the match is weak. Clone size is given for some rows only: seen once, a few or many times, or a class if the clone is expanded.

clone size: NA
V gene: TRBV7-3
D gene: NA
J gene: TRBJ2-3
CDR3 DNA: TGTGCCAGCAGCTTTTTCCTTACAGATACGCAGTATTTT
CDR3 protein: CASSFFLTDTQYF

clone size: few
V gene: TRBV7-9
D gene: NA
J gene: TRBJ1-1
CDR3 DNA: TGTGCCAGCAGCTTATTTATGAACACTGAAGCTTTCTTT
CDR3 protein: CASSLFMNTEAFF

clone size: NA
V gene: TRBV11-2
D gene: TRBD2
J gene: TRBJ2-1
CDR3 DNA: TGTGCCAGCAGCTCACGGTGGCGGGAGAGAAGGAATGAGCAGTTCTTC
CDR3 protein: CASSSRWRERRNEQFF

clone size: NA
V gene: TRBV7-8
D gene: TRBD2
J gene: TRBJ2-5
CDR3 DNA: TGTGCCAGCAGCTTAGGACTAGCGCCTTTGGGGACCCAGTACTTC
CDR3 protein: CASSLGLAPLGTQYF

clone size: NA
V gene: TRBV29-1
D gene: NA
J gene: TRBJ2-7
CDR3 DNA: TGCAGCGCCAGAGCAGAGACCTACGAGCAGTACTTC
CDR3 protein: CSARAETYEQYF

clone size: once
V gene: TRBV28
D gene: NA
J gene: TRBJ2-7
CDR3 DNA: TGTGCCAGCAGTTCCCGGAGAAGCTACGAGCAGTACTTC
CDR3 protein: CASSSRRSYEQYF

clone size: NA
V gene: TRBV28
D gene: NA
J gene: TRBJ2-4
CDR3 DNA: TGTGCCAGCGGCCAGCCGGAGGGCCGTTTTTACTTC
CDR3 protein: CASGQPEGRFYF

clone size: few
V gene: TRBV29-1
D gene: TRBD2
J gene: TRBJ2-1
CDR3 DNA: TGCAGCGTACTGGGACTAGCGGGAGTGGGACACGGCAATGAGCAGTTCTTC
CDR3 protein: CSVLGLAGVGHGNEQFF

clone size: NA
V gene: TRBV7-2
D gene: NA
J gene: TRBJ1-2
CDR3 DNA: TGTGCCAGCAGCCAAGGATCCTACTATGGCTACACCTTC
CDR3 protein: CASSQGSYYGYTF

clone size: NA
V gene: TRBV9
D gene: TRBD2
J gene: TRBJ2-3
CDR3 DNA: TGTGCCAGCAGCGGGAGAGCGGGAGGGAGCACAGATACGCAGTATTTT
CDR3 protein: CASSGRAGGSTDTQYF

clone size: NA
V gene: TRBV5-1
D gene: NA
J gene: TRBJ2-7
CDR3 DNA: TGCGCCAGCAGCTTGGCCGGGGAGCAGTACTTC
CDR3 protein: CASSLAGEQYF

clone size: NA
V gene: TRBV5-6
D gene: NA
J gene: TRBJ1-1
CDR3 DNA: TGTGCCAGCAGCTTGTTTGAGCGCGTGAACACTGAAGCTTTCTTT
CDR3 protein: CASSLFERVNTEAFF

clone size: NA
V gene: TRBV28
D gene: NA
J gene: TRBJ2-1
CDR3 DNA: TGTGCCAGCAGTTTATTTGGAAATGAGCAGTTCTTC
CDR3 protein: CASSLFGNEQFF

clone size: NA
V gene: TRBV5-1
D gene: TRBD2
J gene: TRBJ2-1
CDR3 DNA: TGCGCCAGCAGCACGGGACTAGCGGGACGCTCCTACAATGAGCAGTTCTTC
CDR3 protein: CASSTGLAGRSYNEQFF

clone size: NA
V gene: TRBV29-1
D gene: TRBD1
J gene: TRBJ2-6
CDR3 DNA: TGCAGCGTTGGGACAGGGACTGGGGCCAACGTCCTGACTTTC
CDR3 protein: CSVGTGTGANVLTF

clone size: NA
V gene: TRBV6-6
D gene: NA
J gene: TRBJ2-1
CDR3 DNA: TGTGCCAGCAGTGCCCCGGGGGAGCAGTTCTTC
CDR3 protein: CASSAPGEQFF

clone size: NA
V gene: TRBV4-1
D gene: TRBD1
J gene: TRBJ2-7
CDR3 DNA: TGCGCCAGCAGCCACCCACTGACAGGGGGGTCCTACGAGCAGTACTTC
CDR3 protein: CASSHPLTGGSYEQYF

clone size: few
V gene: TRBV7-6
D gene: TRBD1
J gene: TRBJ1-2
CDR3 DNA: TGTGCCAGCAGCTTCGCAGGGGGCTATGGCTACACCTTC
CDR3 protein: CASSFAGGYGYTF

clone size: NA
V gene: TRBV7-9
D gene: TRBD2
J gene: TRBJ2-1
CDR3 DNA: TGTGCCAGCAGCACACCGGGACTAGCGGGACTCCATGACAATGAGCAGTTCTTC
CDR3 protein: CASSTPGLAGLHDNEQFF

clone size: NA
V gene: TRBV4-1
D gene: TRBD1
J gene: TRBJ2-1
CDR3 DNA: TGCGCCAGCAGCCAGAACCCGGGACAGGGATCCCACAATGAGCAGTTCTTC
CDR3 protein: CASSQNPGQGSHNEQFF

clone size: NA
V gene: TRBV29-1
D gene: NA
J gene: TRBJ1-2
CDR3 DNA: TGCAGCGTCGCCGACAGGTCCCAATTGTATGGCTACACCTTC
CDR3 protein: CSVADRSQLYGYTF

clone size: NA
V gene: TRBV7-9
D gene: NA
J gene: TRBJ1-2
CDR3 DNA: TGTGCCAGCAGCTTACTTATGGGAGGCTACACCTTC
CDR3 protein: CASSLLMGGYTF

clone size: NA
V gene: TRBV27
D gene: NA
J gene: TRBJ2-3
CDR3 DNA: TGTGCCAGCAGTTTTGCAGGGTTTCAAGATACGCAGTATTTT
CDR3 protein: CASSFAGFQDTQYF

clone size: NA
V gene: TRBV18
D gene: NA
J gene: TRBJ2-7
CDR3 DNA: TGTGCCAGCTCGGGCGGAGGCTACGAGCAGTACTTC
CDR3 protein: CASSGGGYEQYF

clone size: NA
V gene: TRBV7-7
D gene: NA
J gene: TRBJ1-5
CDR3 DNA: TGTGCTAGCAGGAATCAGCCCCAGCATTTT
CDR3 protein: CASRNQPQHF

clone size: few
V gene: TRBV19
D gene: NA
J gene: TRBJ2-1
CDR3 DNA: TGTGCCAGTAGTATCCAGCGGGCAACCTACAATGAGCAGTTCTTC
CDR3 protein: CASSIQRATYNEQFF

clone size: NA
V gene: TRBV7-9
D gene: NA
J gene: TRBJ1-5
CDR3 DNA: TGTGCCAGCGGAAGGGACCGCAATCAGCCCCAGCATTTT
CDR3 protein: CASGRDRNQPQHF

clone size: NA
V gene: TRBV5-1
D gene: TRBD2
J gene: TRBJ2-1
CDR3 DNA: TGCGCCAGCAGCTCCGCGGGAGGTACCTACAATGAGCAGTTCTTC
CDR3 protein: CASSSAGGTYNEQFF

clone size: NA
V gene: TRBV6-5
D gene: TRBD1
J gene: TRBJ2-7
CDR3 DNA: TGTGCCAGCAGCAGGGGGGGACAGGGCTACGAGCAGTACTTC
CDR3 protein: CASSRGGQGYEQYF

clone size: few
V gene: TRBV29-1
D gene: TRBD2
J gene: TRBJ2-7
CDR3 DNA: TGCAGCGTTTTTGGCGGGAGTGTCTCCTACGAGCAGTACTTC
CDR3 protein: CSVFGGSVSYEQYF

clone size: NA
V gene: TRBV15
D gene: NA
J gene: TRBJ1-5
CDR3 DNA: TGTGCCACCGGCCGTGGCAATCAGCCCCAGCATTTT
CDR3 protein: CATGRGNQPQHF

clone size: few
V gene: TRBV28
D gene: TRBD2
J gene: TRBJ2-7
CDR3 DNA: TGTGCCAGCAGCAGAAGCGGGAGCTCCTACGAGCAGTACTTC
CDR3 protein: CASSRSGSSYEQYF

clone size: few
V gene: TRBV5-6
D gene: NA
J gene: TRBJ2-6
CDR3 DNA: TGTGCCAGCATCCCGCTCGGGGAGAACTCTGGGGCCAACGTCCTGACTTTC
CDR3 protein: CASIPLGENSGANVLTF

clone size: NA
V gene: TRBV6-6
D gene: TRBD2
J gene: TRBJ2-2
CDR3 DNA: TGTGCCAGCGGGGGACTAGCGGGGAACACCGGGGAGCTGTTTTTT
CDR3 protein: CASGGLAGNTGELFF

clone size: NA
V gene: TRBV20-1
D gene: NA
J gene: TRBJ2-7
CDR3 DNA: TGCAGTGCTCGGGCTTACGAGCAGTACTTC
CDR3 protein: CSARAYEQYF

clone size: NA
V gene: TRBV29-1
D gene: NA
J gene: TRBJ1-1
CDR3 DNA: TGCAGCGTGTCAGGGACCAACACTGAAGCTTTCTTT
CDR3 protein: CSVSGTNTEAFF

clone size: NA
V gene: TRBV6-5
D gene: NA
J gene: TRBJ1-1
CDR3 DNA: TGTGCCAGCAGTTACTCAGGGGCAGCTTTCTTT
CDR3 protein: CASSYSGAAFF

clone size: NA
V gene: TRBV29-1
D gene: NA
J gene: TRBJ2-1
CDR3 DNA: TGCAGCGCGGGGCCCCCCAATGAGCAGTTCTTC
CDR3 protein: CSAGPPNEQFF

clone size: NA
V gene: TRBV18
D gene: NA
J gene: TRBJ1-1
CDR3 DNA: TGTGCCAGCTCAAAAGAGGGGTCTGAAGCTTTCTTT
CDR3 protein: CASSKEGSEAFF

clone size: few
V gene: TRBV28
D gene: TRBD1
J gene: TRBJ2-1
CDR3 DNA: TGTGCCAGCAGTGCCCCGGGACAGGGGGCGGGGAATGAGCAGTTCTTC
CDR3 protein: CASSAPGQGAGNEQFF

clone size: NA
V gene: TRBV5-4
D gene: TRBD1
J gene: TRBJ1-2
CDR3 DNA: TGTGCCAGCAGCCGCGACAGGGAATATGGCTACACCTTC
CDR3 protein: CASSRDREYGYTF

clone size: NA
V gene: TRBV18
D gene: NA
J gene: TRBJ2-5
CDR3 DNA: TGTGCCAGCTCGTCAAAAGAGACCCAGTACTTC
CDR3 protein: CASSSKETQYF

clone size: NA
V gene: TRBV23-1
D gene: NA
J gene: TRBJ1-1
CDR3 DNA: TGCGCCAGCAGTCACGGCAGAATGAACACTGAAGCTTTCTTT
CDR3 protein: CASSHGRMNTEAFF

clone size: few
V gene: TRBV7-6
D gene: TRBD1
J gene: TRBJ1-4
CDR3 DNA: TGTGCCAGCAGCTTAGGGACAGGAGGAGAAAAACTGTTTTTT
CDR3 protein: CASSLGTGGEKLFF

clone size: few
V gene: TRBV18
D gene: NA
J gene: TRBJ2-1
CDR3 DNA: TGTGCCAGCTCACCACCGCAGGGCTTGTACAATGAGCAGTTCTTC
CDR3 protein: CASSPPQGLYNEQFF

clone size: NA
V gene: TRBV7-3
D gene: TRBD2
J gene: TRBJ2-1
CDR3 DNA: TGTGCCAGCAGCCCCGACGGACTAGCGGGAAATGAGCAGTTCTTC
CDR3 protein: CASSPDGLAGNEQFF

clone size: NA
V gene: TRBV29-1
D gene: NA
J gene: TRBJ1-2
CDR3 DNA: TGCAGCGTTGGATCGGGGCCGGGGTCGGGAGGCTATGGCTACACCTTC
CDR3 protein: CSVGSGPGSGGYGYTF

clone size: few
V gene: TRBV7-9
D gene: NA
J gene: TRBJ1-1
CDR3 DNA: TGTGCCAGCAGCTTAGGGAGCACTGAAGCTTTCTTT
CDR3 protein: CASSLGSTEAFF

clone size: NA
V gene: TRBV15
D gene: NA
J gene: TRBJ2-4
CDR3 DNA: TGTGCCACCAGCAGGCCAGGGTCCAAAAACATTCAGTACTTC
CDR3 protein: CATSRPGSKNIQYF

clone size: few
V gene: TRBV25-1
D gene: NA
J gene: TRBJ1-4
CDR3 DNA: TGTGCCAGCAGTGCCAGGACGACGTACAATGAAAAACTGTTTTTT
CDR3 protein: CASSARTTYNEKLFF

clone size: NA
V gene: TRBV7-9
D gene: TRBD1
J gene: TRBJ1-1
CDR3 DNA: TGTGCCAGCAGCCTCAGACAGGGGAACACTGAAGCTTTCTTT
CDR3 protein: CASSLRQGNTEAFF

clone size: NA
V gene: TRBV7-2
D gene: TRBD2
J gene: TRBJ2-1
CDR3 DNA: TGTGCCAGCAGCTTAGGTGGACTAGCGGAGAATGAGCAGTTCTTC
CDR3 protein: CASSLGGLAENEQFF

clone size: NA
V gene: TRBV25-1
D gene: NA
J gene: TRBJ1-2
CDR3 DNA: TGTGCCAGCAGTGAGGCGGGACGGAACTATGGCTACACCTTC
CDR3 protein: CASSEAGRNYGYTF

clone size: once
V gene: TRBV18
D gene: NA
J gene: TRBJ2-3
CDR3 DNA: TGTGCCAGCTCACCTGGGAGAAGTACAGATACGCAGTATTTT
CDR3 protein: CASSPGRSTDTQYF

clone size: NA
V gene: TRBV6-5
D gene: TRBD1
J gene: TRBJ2-1
CDR3 DNA: TGTGCCAGCAGTTCACCGAGGGGGCCCATCGATGAGCAGTTCTTC
CDR3 protein: CASSSPRGPIDEQFF

clone size: NA
V gene: TRBV5-1
D gene: TRBD1
J gene: TRBJ2-7
CDR3 DNA: TGCGCCAGCAGCTTGGGGGACAGGGACTACGAGCAGTACTTC
CDR3 protein: CASSLGDRDYEQYF

clone size: NA
V gene: TRBV30
D gene: TRBD1
J gene: TRBJ2-4
CDR3 DNA: TGTGCCTGGAGTTTCAGGGGGTTAGCCAAAAACATTCAGTACTTC
CDR3 protein: CAWSFRGLAKNIQYF

clone size: NA
V gene: TRBV29-1
D gene: NA
J gene: TRBJ2-1
CDR3 DNA: TGCAGCGTCGGGTCGAGCTCCTACAATGAGCAGTTCTTC
CDR3 protein: CSVGSSSYNEQFF

clone size: NA
V gene: TRBV7-3
D gene: NA
J gene: TRBJ2-5
CDR3 DNA: TGTGCCAGCAGCCGTGCCGGTGGGGAGACCCAGTACTTC
CDR3 protein: CASSRAGGETQYF